These T cell receptor beta chains were read from a single sample in a study of vaccination and CD4 T cells after COVID-19. These receptors are not linked to any known antigen. TCRdb fed the PCR reads into MiXCR, producing one record per CDR3 protein. The table has under 6,000 distinct CDR3 sequences, roughly 45% seen once. Material: CD4+ T cells from blood, cultured in vitro. These TCRs come from a human donor who had recovered from COVID-19. CDR3s include the opening cysteine and the closing phenylalanine or tryptophan. The order of the fields is V gene, J gene, CDR3 protein.

>TRBV6-1|TRBJ1-2
CASRNQGEILYGYTF
>TRBV10-3|TRBJ2-5
CATQGTAQGTLGETQYF
>TRBV7-2|TRBJ1-2
CVSSSPVLGGQANYGYTF
>TRBV4-1|TRBJ1-1
CASSQGMRIVNTEAFF
>TRBV5-1|TRBJ2-5
CASSPGEQGETQYF
>TRBV15|TRBJ2-5
CATSRVGSQETQYF
>TRBV18|TRBJ1-2
CASSPAQANTGHTF
>TRBV7-9|TRBJ2-3
CASSLAKLGQGLSTDTQYF
>TRBV6-2/TRBV6-3|TRBJ1-2
CASSYSGEAWYGYTF
>TRBV6-1|TRBJ2-3
CASRRGLKMGDTQYF
>TRBV20-1|TRBJ2-1
CSASESGGAYNEQFF
>TRBV2|TRBJ2-7
CASSDWGREQYF
>TRBV7-9|TRBJ2-2
CASSLSGDTGELFF
>TRBV25-1|TRBJ1-2
CASSDPRRGQSGYTF
>TRBV19|TRBJ1-1
CASSIEVFGYQNPNTEAFF
>TRBV30|TRBJ1-1
CAWDTGAGTEAFF
>TRBV11-3|TRBJ2-3
CASGYTSDYQGDRDTQYF
>TRBV6-2/TRBV6-3|TRBJ2-2
CASSSGHPSKTGELFF
>TRBV7-9|TRBJ1-2
CASSLGEGDYGYTF
>TRBV19|TRBJ1-6
CASSPRDRDNSPHHF
>TRBV2|TRBJ2-5
CASSENRDQETQYF
>TRBV21-1|TRBJ1-3
CASSKGISTGCSGNTIYF